These T cell receptor beta chains were read from a single sample in a study of blood T cell repertoires in COVID-19. Produced via immunoSEQ multiplex PCR; TCRdb's table is partial and in-frame only. The sample records 93,000 or so clones, approximately 84% being singletons. Sequenced sample: peripheral blood. All receptors come from a human donor in a cohort sampled during active COVID-19. Each CDR3 is given with its conserved first and last residue. Fields, in order: V gene, J gene, clone size, CDR3 protein. Not every row has a clone size; where given, it reads once, few, many or a size class.

V: TRBV19; J: TRBJ2-5; size: -; CDR3: CASSIDTDSGGARETQYF
V: TRBV19; J: TRBJ2-7; size: -; CDR3: CASSIEGTPYEQYF
V: TRBV19; J: TRBJ1-1; size: few; CDR3: CASSLQAQTNTEAFF
V: TRBV3-1/TRBV3-2; J: TRBJ2-3; size: -; CDR3: CASSLRTSGGRMDTQYF
V: TRBV10-3; J: TRBJ2-3; size: -; CDR3: CAIRKGGEADTQYF
V: TRBV5-4; J: TRBJ2-7; size: -; CDR3: CASNNGLYEQYF
V: TRBV7-9; J: TRBJ2-7; size: -; CDR3: CASSPGLAGYEQYF
V: TRBV14; J: TRBJ1-1; size: once; CDR3: CASSQPLSTEAFF
V: TRBV2; J: TRBJ1-2; size: few; CDR3: CASRDQDRVFYGYTF
V: TRBV2; J: TRBJ1-2; size: once; CDR3: CASRREGRAIYGYTF
V: TRBV7-9; J: TRBJ1-1; size: -; CDR3: CAAVFIRGGTEAFF
V: TRBV3-1/TRBV3-2; J: TRBJ2-1; size: -; CDR3: CASSLARAGKDNEQFF
V: TRBV21-1; J: TRBJ1-3; size: -; CDR3: CASPDSRGNTIYF
V: TRBV7-2; J: TRBJ1-1; size: -; CDR3: CASSLKQGATEAFF
V: TRBV7-3; J: TRBJ2-3; size: -; CDR3: CASSLAGPGGGTQYF
V: TRBV19; J: TRBJ1-2; size: -; CDR3: CASSMGTGGGYGYTF
V: TRBV5-1; J: TRBJ1-1; size: few; CDR3: CASSLTGTTNTEAFF
V: TRBV23-1; J: TRBJ1-2; size: -; CDR3: CASSQDRMDGYTF
V: TRBV19; J: TRBJ2-5; size: -; CDR3: CASSTYLRGREETQYF
V: TRBV7-6; J: TRBJ2-1; size: -; CDR3: CASSLAQSSYNEQFF
V: TRBV10-3; J: TRBJ1-5; size: -; CDR3: CAISEPSRGGRDQPQHF
V: TRBV29-1; J: TRBJ1-1; size: -; CDR3: CSVEPTGVLRWTEAFF
V: TRBV18; J: TRBJ1-1; size: once; CDR3: CASSPGWGVTEAFF
V: TRBV5-1; J: TRBJ2-2; size: once; CDR3: CASSPGTYAGELFF
V: TRBV2; J: TRBJ1-2; size: once; CDR3: CASRPGMGYGYTF
V: TRBV4-2; J: TRBJ1-5; size: few; CDR3: CASSRDRGGQPQHF
V: TRBV6-5; J: TRBJ1-2; size: -; CDR3: CASRLQEYSYTF
V: TRBV4-2; J: TRBJ2-3; size: -; CDR3: CASSQVGGPGGTDTQYF
V: TRBV2; J: TRBJ1-4; size: -; CDR3: CASGHDRGSNEKLFF
V: TRBV19; J: TRBJ1-1; size: -; CDR3: CASSPTRLEFGTEAFF
V: TRBV27; J: TRBJ2-1; size: -; CDR3: CASSFTGQGALNEQFF
V: TRBV14; J: TRBJ1-2; size: few; CDR3: CASSQDVSGGGYTF